The clone carrying this T cell receptor beta chain was detected ten times or more. Its antigen is not known. V was pared by 7 bases and J by 0 bases, with 11 bases between. From germline, CDR1 is SGHKS and CDR2 YYEKEE (reference sequence). This CDR3 is 14 amino acids long. Using its own MiXCR run on the 5' RACE reads, TCRdb lists one record per CDR3 protein. This table has just under 650,000 distinct CDR3 sequences, just over 7% appearing once. This record belongs to a study of identical twins. General study points: Models, which agreed with sharing between unrelated individuals, nonetheless underestimated the out-of-frame TCR alpha sharing seen in monozygotic twins.

The same sample was also used in a study of yellow fever vaccine responses in identical twins.

V is TRBV5-5 and J is TRBJ2-1; no reliable D call. The clonotype originates from a woman younger than 35 in good health. The source material was PBMCs. The CDR3, as DNA: TGTGCCAGCGGGGAAGAGAGCTCCTACAATGAGCAGTTCTTC. This codes for CASGEESSYNEQFF.